These 11 T cell receptor beta chains originate from one sample sequenced in a study of identical twins. From the 5' RACE reads, TCRdb called clonotypes with MiXCR, one entry per CDR3 protein. Among around 1.7 million distinct CDR3 sequences listed, around 29% were seen once. The sample consisted of cord blood. These receptor sequences come from a newborn girl in good health.

This chain uses TRBV5-1 with TRBJ2-7; D might be TRBD2 (6 bases). The V and J ends lost 5 bases and 7 bases respectively, with 25 bases between them. This CDR3 has 16 amino acids. The germline gives CDR1 SGHRS, CDR2 YFSETQ. CDR3 sequence (DNA): TGCGCCAGCAGGCGCCCTCTGGCGGGGTCATACAATGAGCAGTACTTC. It translates to CASRRPLAGSYNEQYF. Based on the CDR3 plus reference TRBV5-1 and TRBJ2-7, the full variable domain is KAGVTQTPRYLIKTRGQQVTLSCSPISGHRSVSWYQQTPGQGLQFLFEYFSETQRNKGNFPGRFSGRQFSNSRSEMNVSTLELGDSALYLCASRRPLAGSYNEQYFGPGTRLTVT.

This clonotype was observed many times. This chain links TRBV12-3 or TRBV12-4 with TRBJ2-3; 9 bases align to TRBD1. Germline trimming cut 1 base from V and 6 bases from J; bases unmatched to any gene: 8. This CDR3 spans 16 amino acids. The CDR3 is CASSLGGQGGKDTQYF. As DNA, the CDR3 is TGTGCCAGCAGTTTAGGGGGACAGGGTGGTAAGGATACGCAGTATTTT.

The chain combines TRBV19 with TRBJ1-2, with TRBD1 as a possible D gene (5 bases). V lost 6 bases, J lost 5 bases, and 16 bases lay in between. The CDR3 loop spans 14 amino acids. Germline CDR1 is LNHDA and CDR2 is SQIVND (reference sequence). This CDR3 is CASRGPRGGYGYTF. DNA for the CDR3: TGTGCCAGTAGAGGTCCGCGGGGGGGTTATGGCTACACCTTC. Supplemented by reference TRBV19 and TRBJ1-2, the full variable domain reads DGGITQSPKYLFRKEGQNVTLSCEQNLNHDAMYWYRQDPGQGLRLIYYSQIVNDFQKGDIAEGYSVSREKKESFPLTVTSAQKNPTAFYLCASRGPRGGYGYTFGSGTRLTVV.

This clonotype was recorded a few times. V is TRBV20-1 and J is TRBJ1-4, with a tentative D call TRBD1 (6 bases). Germline CDR1 reads DFQATT; CDR2 reads SNEGSKA (reference sequence). Between the trimmed V and J ends, which lost 0 bases and 8 bases, there was a span of 16 bases. This CDR3 has 15 amino acids. In DNA, the CDR3 is TGCAGTGCTAGAGACGGGGGCCCAACGGGGGAAAAACTGTTTTTT. This codes for CSARDGGPTGEKLFF.

This chain connects TRBV28 to TRBJ2-1; 10 bases map to TRBD1. In germline, CDR1 is MDHEN, CDR2 SYDVKM. This CDR3 contains 16 residues. Trimming removed 4 bases from V and 4 bases from J; junction bases left unmatched: 7. CDR3 residues: CASSWPGTGAYNEQFF. DNA of the CDR3: TGTGCCAGCAGTTGGCCGGGGACAGGGGCATACAATGAGCAGTTCTTC.

V and J are TRBV28 and TRBJ1-1, with D possibly being TRBD1 (5 bases). The CDR3 sequence is 14 residues long. V shed 9 bases and J shed 10 bases, with 24 bases lying between them. CDR1 and CDR2 from the germline V gene are MDHEN and SYDVKM. The CDR3: CASNRDPGISGAFF. Written as DNA, the CDR3 is TGTGCCAGTAACCGGGACCCCGGGATAAGCGGAGCTTTCTTT.

This chain joins TRBV6-1 and TRBJ1-1, with D possibly being TRBD1 (5 bases). The V end was cut by 6 bases, the J end by 0 bases, with 17 bases between. The CDR3 is 16 amino acids. Germline V gives CDR1 MNHNS, CDR2 SASEGT. CDR3 bases: TGTGCCAGCAGGAAAAAAGGCGGGGCAATGAACACTGAAGCTTTCTTT. The encoded protein is CASRKKGGAMNTEAFF.

The CDR3, as DNA: TGTGCCACCGCACCTAGCGGGGGCACAGATACGCAGTATTTT. Protein sequence: CATAPSGGTDTQYF. This sequence joins TRBV9 and TRBJ2-3; TRBD2 agrees at 9 bases. The CDR3 consists of 14 residues. The germline V gene encodes CDR1 SGDLS and CDR2 YYNGEE. Unmatched junction bases numbered 6, after V lost 9 bases and J lost 1 base.

There are many counts of this clonotype. V is TRBV11-2 and J is TRBJ2-3, with a tentative D call TRBD1 (5 bases). Trimming stripped 2 bases from V and 1 base from J, with 7 bases between. This CDR3 comprises 14 residues. CDR1 SGHAT and CDR2 FQNNGV come from the germline V gene. CDR3 DNA sequence: TGTGCCAGCAGCTTACTACAGGGCACAGATACGCAGTATTTT. This gives the protein CASSLLQGTDTQYF.

The rearrangement uses TRBV29-1 and TRBJ2-5; TRBD1 might be the D (6 bases). Germline V gene lookup returns CDR1 SQVTM and CDR2 ANQGSEA. V was shortened by 4 bases and J by 4 bases, with 16 bases between the two germline ends. CDR3 size: 14 residues. This CDR3 is CSVVPGGAGETQYF. The CDR3, as DNA: TGCAGCGTTGTGCCTGGGGGCGCGGGAGAGACCCAGTACTTC.

The V gene is TRBV20-1, the J gene TRBJ1-2, with D maybe TRBD1 (5 bases). V dropped 3 bases and J dropped 2 bases, with 10 bases sitting between them. From germline, CDR1 is DFQATT and CDR2 SNEGSKA (reference sequence). The CDR3 is 13 residues long. This CDR3 is CSASFRANYGYTF. The CDR3 DNA sequence: TGCAGTGCTAGCTTCAGGGCCAACTATGGCTACACCTTC.